These T cell receptor beta chains were read from a single sample in a study of CD8+ T cells in alopecia areata. Generated by immunoSEQ multiplex PCR, the TCRdb table keeps only in-frame clones and is missing some. The sample includes 150,000 or so clones, 58% of them seen just once. The material was CD4+ T cells sorted from blood, obtained between weeks 55 and 65, from a patient treated with tofacitinib. All receptors come from a human donor with alopecia areata. Each CDR3 is given with its conserved first and last residue. The order of the fields is V gene, J gene, CDR3 protein.

V: TRBV2; J: TRBJ2-7; CDR3: CASSPIGAGHYEQYF
V: TRBV30; J: TRBJ1-1; CDR3: CAWTGQVVTEAFF
V: TRBV29-1; J: TRBJ1-1; CDR3: CSVAGREWNTEAFF
V: TRBV29-1; J: TRBJ2-5; CDR3: CSVGITQETQYF
V: TRBV28; J: TRBJ1-2; CDR3: CASSWDKDYGYTF
V: TRBV5-1; J: TRBJ2-5; CDR3: CASSLAVGGWIQETQYF
V: TRBV7-9; J: TRBJ1-1; CDR3: CASSFRGNTEAFF
V: TRBV9; J: TRBJ2-3; CDR3: CASSPNPTGGPGDTQYF
V: TRBV5-1; J: TRBJ2-7; CDR3: CASSLGGSYSYEQYF
V: TRBV30; J: TRBJ2-7; CDR3: CAWRVGRWGTGGDYEQYF
V: TRBV15; J: TRBJ2-5; CDR3: CATSSLPGQGQETQYF
V: TRBV30; J: TRBJ1-2; CDR3: CAWSWGLYGYTF
V: TRBV29-1; J: TRBJ1-2; CDR3: CSTRDRGVGEGYTF
V: TRBV7-2; J: TRBJ1-4; CDR3: CASSSRANSWEKLFF
V: TRBV7-3; J: TRBJ1-1; CDR3: CASSSVTMVLNTEAFF
V: TRBV9; J: TRBJ1-4; CDR3: CATQMGTGINEKLFF
V: TRBV4-1; J: TRBJ2-7; CDR3: CASSQLTSGGHYEQYF
V: TRBV18; J: TRBJ2-1; CDR3: CASSPYLDNEQFF
V: TRBV29-1; J: TRBJ1-2; CDR3: CSGRAGYGYTF
V: TRBV30; J: TRBJ1-5; CDR3: CASGGQRNQPQHF
V: TRBV5-1; J: TRBJ1-1; CDR3: CASSYGQAPPTEAFF
V: TRBV7-9; J: TRBJ2-1; CDR3: CASSLDRGIGFF
V: TRBV30; J: TRBJ1-4; CDR3: CAWSVKVEKLFF
V: TRBV27; J: TRBJ2-5; CDR3: CASSLSGVETQYF
V: TRBV7-8; J: TRBJ1-3; CDR3: CASTKGGSGNTIYF
V: TRBV6-1; J: TRBJ1-5; CDR3: CASTGDGNQPQHF
V: TRBV27; J: TRBJ2-7; CDR3: CASSNSRGRAYEQYF
V: TRBV5-6; J: TRBJ1-1; CDR3: CASSPIRSRAEAFF
V: TRBV29-1; J: TRBJ1-1; CDR3: CSVGQGAFTEAFF